This T cell receptor (beta chain) came from a study of Ad26.COV2.S vaccination and SARS-CoV-2 variants. Profiled with immunoSEQ multiplex PCR; TCRdb holds only in-frame clones, not every one. Counted here are hundreds of thousands of clones, 85% to 90% occurring once; the ten biggest clones make up roughly 4.8%. Treatment noted: some 20 received Ad26.COV2.S at low or high dose, single or two shots; about 5 received placebo; per-sample allocation not given. Samples analyzed were those drawn on day 63 after the first vaccine or placebo injection. The starting material was peripheral blood, obtained in a trial of Ad26.COV2.S vaccine versus placebo. The clonotype comes from a person between 18 and 60 years old who received the Ad26.COV2.S COVID-19 vaccine or a placebo.

The CDR3 DNA reads as TGTGCCAGCAGTGCCTACGGCCCTTACGAGCAGTACTTC. This encodes CASSAYGPYEQYF. This chain links TRBV6-4 with TRBJ2-7; no definite D call. The V end was cut by 4 bases, the J end by 4 bases, with 11 bases between. This CDR3 is built from 13 residues. The V gene's germline CDR1 is MRHNA and CDR2 SNTAGT.